This TCR beta chain came from a study of blood T cell repertoires in COVID-19. On the study more broadly: The analysed material was cDNA or gDNA that came from T cells, B-cell-depleted T cells, or PBMCs.

Trimming took off 4 bases at V and 6 bases at J, with 12 bases between the two ends. Germline V CDR1 and CDR2: LGHDT, YNNKEL (reference sequence). The CDR3 extends over 14 amino acids. TCRdb's copy holds only in-frame clones and misses some; the assay was immunoSEQ multiplex PCR. The sample lists around 260,000 clones, 90% seen once, with around 1.1% in the top ten. This sequence was found in a woman aged 25 to 39 who had recovered from COVID-19. The V gene is TRBV3-1 (or the pseudogene TRBV3-2), the J gene TRBJ1-4; D gene uncertain. Source material: PBMCs or T cells enriched from blood (not recorded which). The CDR3 here is CASSLRGTDEKLFF. In DNA form, the CDR3 reads TGTGCCAGCAGCCTTCGGGGAACAGATGAAAAACTGTTTTTT.